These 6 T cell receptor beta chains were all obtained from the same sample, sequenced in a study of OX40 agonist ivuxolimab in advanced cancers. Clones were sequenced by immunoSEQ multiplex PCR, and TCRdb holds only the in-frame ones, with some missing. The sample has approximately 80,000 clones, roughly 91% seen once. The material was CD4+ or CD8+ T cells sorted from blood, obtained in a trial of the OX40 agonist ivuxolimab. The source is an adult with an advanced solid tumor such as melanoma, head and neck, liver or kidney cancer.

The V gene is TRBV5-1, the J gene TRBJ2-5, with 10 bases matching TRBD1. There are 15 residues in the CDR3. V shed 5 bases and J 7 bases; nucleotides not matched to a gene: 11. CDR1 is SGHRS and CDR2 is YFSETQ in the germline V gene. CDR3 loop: CASRPGTGVFGTQYF. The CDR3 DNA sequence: TGCGCCAGCAGACCCGGGACAGGGGTCTTCGGGACCCAGTACTTC.

The CDR3 nucleotides are TGCGCCAGCAGCCCAGGGGGCTCGGATGAAAAACTGTTTTTT. Protein product: CASSPGGSDEKLFF. The chain carries TRBV5-1 and TRBJ1-4; 8 bases map to TRBD1. The germline V gene encodes CDR1 SGHRS and CDR2 YFSETQ. The CDR3 spans 14 residues. Trimming removed 4 bases from V and 6 bases from J; junction bases left unmatched: 5.

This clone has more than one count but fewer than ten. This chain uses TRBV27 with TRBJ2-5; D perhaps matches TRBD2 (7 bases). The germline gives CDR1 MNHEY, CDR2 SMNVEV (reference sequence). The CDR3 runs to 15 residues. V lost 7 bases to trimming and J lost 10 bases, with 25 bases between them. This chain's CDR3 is CASTGRGGPGGGQYF. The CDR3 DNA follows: TGTGCCAGCACAGGAAGGGGGGGGCCGGGGGGAGGCCAGTACTTC.

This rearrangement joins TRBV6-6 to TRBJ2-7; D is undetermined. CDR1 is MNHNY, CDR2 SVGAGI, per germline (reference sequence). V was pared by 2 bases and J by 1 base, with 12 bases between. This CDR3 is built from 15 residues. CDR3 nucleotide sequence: TGTGCCAGCAGTTACGGGCTAGTCGGGTCCTACGAGCAGTACTTC. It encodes CASSYGLVGSYEQYF.

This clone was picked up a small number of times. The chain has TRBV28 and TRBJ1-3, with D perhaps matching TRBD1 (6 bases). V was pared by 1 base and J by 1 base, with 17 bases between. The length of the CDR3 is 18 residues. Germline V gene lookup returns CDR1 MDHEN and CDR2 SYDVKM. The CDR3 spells CASSLLGPTGSSGNTIYF. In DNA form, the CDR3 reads TGTGCCAGCAGTTTATTGGGACCTACAGGGTCTTCTGGAAACACCATATATTTT.

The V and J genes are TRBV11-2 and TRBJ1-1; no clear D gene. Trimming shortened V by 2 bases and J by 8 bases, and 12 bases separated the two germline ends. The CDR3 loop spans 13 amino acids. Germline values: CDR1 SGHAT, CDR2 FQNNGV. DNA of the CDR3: TGTGCCAGCAGCTTAACCCAGAATCGAGAAGCTTTCTTT. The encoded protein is CASSLTQNREAFF. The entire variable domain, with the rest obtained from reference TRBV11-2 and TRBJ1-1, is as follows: EAGVAQSPRYKIIEKRQSVAFWCNPISGHATLYWYQQILGQGPKLLIQFQNNGVVDDSQLPKDRFSAERLKGVDSTLKIQPAKLEDSAVYLCASSLTQNREAFFGQGTRLTVV.